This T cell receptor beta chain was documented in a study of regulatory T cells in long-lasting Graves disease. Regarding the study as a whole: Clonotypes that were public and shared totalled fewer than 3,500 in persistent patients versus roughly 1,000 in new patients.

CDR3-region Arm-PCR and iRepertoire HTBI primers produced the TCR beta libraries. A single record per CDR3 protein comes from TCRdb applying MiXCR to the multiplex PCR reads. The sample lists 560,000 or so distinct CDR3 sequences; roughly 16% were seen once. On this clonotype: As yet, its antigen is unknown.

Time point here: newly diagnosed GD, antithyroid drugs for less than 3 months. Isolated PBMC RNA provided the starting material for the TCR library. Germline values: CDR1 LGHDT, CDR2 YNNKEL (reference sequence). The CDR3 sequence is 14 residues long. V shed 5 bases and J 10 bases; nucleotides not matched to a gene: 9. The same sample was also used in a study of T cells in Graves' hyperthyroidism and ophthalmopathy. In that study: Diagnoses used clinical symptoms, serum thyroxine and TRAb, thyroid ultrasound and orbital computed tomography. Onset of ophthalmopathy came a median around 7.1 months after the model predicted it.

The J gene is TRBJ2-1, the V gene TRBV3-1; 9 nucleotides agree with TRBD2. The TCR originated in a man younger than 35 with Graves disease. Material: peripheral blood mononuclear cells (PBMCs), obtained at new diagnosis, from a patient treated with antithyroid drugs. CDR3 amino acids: CASSGGGRESEQFF. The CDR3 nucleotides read TGTGCCAGCAGCGGTGGCGGGAGGGAAAGCGAGCAGTTCTTC.